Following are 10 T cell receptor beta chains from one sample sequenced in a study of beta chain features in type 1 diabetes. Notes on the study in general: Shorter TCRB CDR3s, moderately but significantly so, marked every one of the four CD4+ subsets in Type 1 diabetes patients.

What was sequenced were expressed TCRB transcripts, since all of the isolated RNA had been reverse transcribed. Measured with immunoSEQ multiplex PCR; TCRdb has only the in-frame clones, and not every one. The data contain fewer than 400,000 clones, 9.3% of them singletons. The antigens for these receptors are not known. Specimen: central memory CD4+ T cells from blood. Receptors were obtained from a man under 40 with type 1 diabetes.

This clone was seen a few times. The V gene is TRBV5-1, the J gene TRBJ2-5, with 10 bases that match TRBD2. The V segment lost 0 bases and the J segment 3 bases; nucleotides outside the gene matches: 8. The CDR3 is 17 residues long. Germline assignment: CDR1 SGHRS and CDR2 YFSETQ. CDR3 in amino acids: CASSLGLLAGGEETQYF. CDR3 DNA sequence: TGCGCCAGCAGCTTGGGGCTCTTAGCGGGGGGCGAAGAGACCCAGTACTTC.

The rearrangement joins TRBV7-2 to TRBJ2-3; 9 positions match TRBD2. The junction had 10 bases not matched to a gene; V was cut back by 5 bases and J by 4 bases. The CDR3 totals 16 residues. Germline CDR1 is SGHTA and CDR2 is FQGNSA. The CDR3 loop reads CASSPPGLATADTQYF. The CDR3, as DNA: TGTGCCAGCAGCCCACCGGGACTAGCTACCGCAGATACGCAGTATTTT. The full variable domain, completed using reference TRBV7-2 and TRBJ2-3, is GAGVSQSPSNKVTEKGKDVELRCDPISGHTALYWYRQSLGQGLEFLIYFQGNSAPDKSGLPSDRFSAERTGGSVSTLTIQRTQQEDSAVYLCASSPPGLATADTQYFGPGTRLTVL.

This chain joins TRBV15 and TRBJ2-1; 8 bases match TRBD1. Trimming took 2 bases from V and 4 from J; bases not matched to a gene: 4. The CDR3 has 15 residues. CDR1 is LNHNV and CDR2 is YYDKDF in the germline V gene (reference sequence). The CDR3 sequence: CATSRRTGTYNEQFF. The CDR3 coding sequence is TGTGCCACCAGCAGACGGACAGGGACTTACAATGAGCAGTTCTTC.

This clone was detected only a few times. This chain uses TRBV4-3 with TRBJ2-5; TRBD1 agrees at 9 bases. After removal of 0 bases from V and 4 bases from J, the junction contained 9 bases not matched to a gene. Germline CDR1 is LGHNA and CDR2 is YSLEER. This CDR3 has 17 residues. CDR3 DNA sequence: TGCGCCAGCAGCCAAGAGCCTATACAGGGGGCGGGAGAGACCCAGTACTTC. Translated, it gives CASSQEPIQGAGETQYF.

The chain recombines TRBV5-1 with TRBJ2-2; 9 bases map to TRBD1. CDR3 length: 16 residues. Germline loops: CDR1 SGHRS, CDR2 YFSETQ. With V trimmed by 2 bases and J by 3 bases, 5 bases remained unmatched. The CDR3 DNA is TGCGCCAGCAGCTTCTTACAGGGGGCGGACACCGGGGAGCTGTTTTTT. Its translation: CASSFLQGADTGELFF.

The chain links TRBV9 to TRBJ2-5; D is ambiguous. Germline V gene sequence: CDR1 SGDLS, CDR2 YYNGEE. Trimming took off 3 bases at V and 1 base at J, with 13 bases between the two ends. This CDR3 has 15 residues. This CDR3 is CASSALTGVQETQYF. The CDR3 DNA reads TGTGCCAGCAGCGCTCTCACTGGAGTCCAAGAGACCCAGTACTTC.

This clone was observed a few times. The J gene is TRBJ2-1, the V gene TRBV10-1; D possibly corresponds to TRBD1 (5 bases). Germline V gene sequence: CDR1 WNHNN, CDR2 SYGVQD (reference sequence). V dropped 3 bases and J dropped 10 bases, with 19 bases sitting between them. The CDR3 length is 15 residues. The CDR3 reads CASSEGQGTSVEQFF. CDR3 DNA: TGCGCCAGCAGTGAAGGGCAGGGAACGTCCGTCGAGCAGTTCTTC.

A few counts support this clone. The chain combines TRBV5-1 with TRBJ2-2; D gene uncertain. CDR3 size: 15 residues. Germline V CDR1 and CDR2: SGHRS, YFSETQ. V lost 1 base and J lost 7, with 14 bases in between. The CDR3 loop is CASSLRDSFNGELFF. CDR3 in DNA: TGCGCCAGCAGCTTGAGGGATAGTTTTAACGGGGAGCTGTTTTTT. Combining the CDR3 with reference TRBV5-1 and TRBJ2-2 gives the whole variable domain KAGVTQTPRYLIKTRGQQVTLSCSPISGHRSVSWYQQTPGQGLQFLFEYFSETQRNKGNFPGRFSGRQFSNSRSEMNVSTLELGDSALYLCASSLRDSFNGELFFGEGSRLTVL.

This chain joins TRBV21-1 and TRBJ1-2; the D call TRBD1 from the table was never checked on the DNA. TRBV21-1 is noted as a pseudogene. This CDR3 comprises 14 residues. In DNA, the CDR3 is TGTGCCAGCAGCCCTGGGGCCTCTAACTATGGCTACACCTTC. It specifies CASSPGASNYGYTF.

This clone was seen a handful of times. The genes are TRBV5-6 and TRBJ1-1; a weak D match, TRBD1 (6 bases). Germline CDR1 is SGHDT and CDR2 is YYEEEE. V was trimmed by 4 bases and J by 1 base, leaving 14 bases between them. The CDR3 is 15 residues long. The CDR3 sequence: CASSPSTGANTEAFF. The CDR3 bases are TGTGCCAGCAGCCCCTCAACGGGGGCGAACACTGAAGCTTTCTTT. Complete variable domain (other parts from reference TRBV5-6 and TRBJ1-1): DAGVTQSPTHLIKTRGQQVTLRCSPKSGHDTVSWYQQALGQGPQFIFQYYEEEERQRGNFPDRFSGHQFPNYSSELNVNALLLGDSALYLCASSPSTGANTEAFFGQGTRLTVV.